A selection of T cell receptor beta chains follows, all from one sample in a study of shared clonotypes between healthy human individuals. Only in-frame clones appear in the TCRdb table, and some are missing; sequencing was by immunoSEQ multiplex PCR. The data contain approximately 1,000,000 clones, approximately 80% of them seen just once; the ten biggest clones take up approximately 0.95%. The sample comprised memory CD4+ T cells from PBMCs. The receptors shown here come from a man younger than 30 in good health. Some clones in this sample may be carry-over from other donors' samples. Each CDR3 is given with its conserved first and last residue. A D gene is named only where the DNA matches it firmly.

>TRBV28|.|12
CASSLWGNIQYF
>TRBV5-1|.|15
CASSLKQGANEKLFF
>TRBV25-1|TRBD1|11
CASKGQGRAFF
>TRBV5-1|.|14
CASSSLGGDYGYTF
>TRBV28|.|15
CASSLMGMAGRTQYF
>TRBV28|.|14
CASSPGQFRDDQYF
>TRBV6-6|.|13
CASRGQNNNEQFF
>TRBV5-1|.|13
CASSLAGRNEQFF
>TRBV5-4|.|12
CASSLGRGGYTF
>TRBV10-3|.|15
CAISEGVRGTTEAFF
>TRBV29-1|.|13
CSVDGGHGYGYTF
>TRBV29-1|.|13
CSVEVGRADTQYF
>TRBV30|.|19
CAWRPRQAPNLNNFYGYTF
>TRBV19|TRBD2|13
CASSPQAGGEQFF
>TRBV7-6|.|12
CASSFPAETQYF
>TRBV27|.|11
CASGPRGTQYF
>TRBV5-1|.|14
CASSLGRAVDEQYF
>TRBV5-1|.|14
CASSPGPAQETQYF
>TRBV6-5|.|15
CASSYSQNGHYEQYF
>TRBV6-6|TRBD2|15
CASSVEAGEVGELFF
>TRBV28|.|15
CASSVMGGLNTEAFF
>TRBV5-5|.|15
CASSLEGLNTGELFF
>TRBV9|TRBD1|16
CASRTGDRGFQMLAFF
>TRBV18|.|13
CASSEDSGNTIYF
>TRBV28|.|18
CASSQPRPGVLNTGELFF
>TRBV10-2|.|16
CASRYDGGGASYEQYF
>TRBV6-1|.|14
CASRVSTATYEQYF
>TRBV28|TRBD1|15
CASSLRKRGPSGAFF
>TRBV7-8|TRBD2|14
CASSISGRADTQYF
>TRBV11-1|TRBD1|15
CASSLGGQVWDEQFF
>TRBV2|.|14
CASSEQGDYYGYTF
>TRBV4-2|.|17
CASSQALAPGGQLPQHF
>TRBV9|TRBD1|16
CASSVLQGQGTDTQYF
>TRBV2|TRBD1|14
CASRRADRGRGYTF
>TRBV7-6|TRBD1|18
CASSPRGTGAATNEKLFF
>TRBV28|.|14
CASSRTGTFYEQYF
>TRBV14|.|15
CASSPRRQPNTEAFF
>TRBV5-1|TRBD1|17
CASSPRNQGAGTGELFF
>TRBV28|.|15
CVSRGQGFYGQPQHF
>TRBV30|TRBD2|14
CAWSKLAGSNEQFF
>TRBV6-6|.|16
CASSPNQAFSYNEQFF
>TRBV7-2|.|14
CASSPPWGTGELFF
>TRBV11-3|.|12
CASSLDSNEQYF